This TCR beta chain emerged from a study of T-cell reconstitution after alpha-beta-depleted transplantation in children. Concerning this clonotype: The antigen remains undetermined.

Findings and caveats of the study: By one year post-transplant, T-cell counts and diversity largely arose from T cells that were newly produced. In some patients, recipient T cells and intrathymic progenitors surviving conditioning explained high day-60 diversity. Several hundred rapidly expanded clones from non-depleted graft cells reportedly supplied alpha-beta T cells about two months post-transplant.

The authors prepared the TCRbeta library with unique molecular identifiers. TCRdb called the PCR reads again in MiXCR, with one record for every CDR3 protein. The sample carries 250,000 or so distinct CDR3 sequences, roughly a quarter recorded once. The CDR3 is 16 amino acids. V was pared by 0 bases and J by 7 bases, with 10 bases of the junction left unmatched. Germline CDR1 and CDR2: MNHEY and SVGAGI. This sample comprised PBMCs, mostly from graft donor cells, obtained 360 days after TCRalphabeta/CD19-depleted stem cell transplant. The chain carries TRBV6-5 and TRBJ2-7; 9 nucleotides line up with TRBD2. The sequence was collected from a female patient under 10 years old who had a stem cell transplant for congenital amegakaryocytic thrombocytopenia, so the T cells may come from the graft donor. The CDR3: CASSYSSSGRPQEQYF. CDR3 DNA: TGTGCCAGCAGTTACTCTTCAAGCGGGAGGCCCCAGGAGCAGTACTTC.